This T cell receptor beta chain was recovered during a study of early T cells in non-severe SARS-CoV-2 infection. Study-wide background: Whole-blood bulk RNA, unsorted, was sequenced, and chains were unpaired.

Findings and caveats of the study: VDJdb matches were skewed toward anti-spike CD8 T cell responses.

V lost 1 base, J lost 3 bases, and 10 bases stayed unmatched. The CDR3 is made up of 16 amino acids. Looked up from germline, CDR1 is DFQATT and CDR2 is SNEGSKA (reference sequence). This clonotype has ten or more counts. As yet, its antigen is unknown. Unique molecular identifiers (one per individual cDNA molecule) were attached. TCRdb re-called the 5' RACE reads with MiXCR, one entry per CDR3 protein. This sample yields 25,000 to 30,000 distinct CDR3 sequences, of which 3.5% to 5.5% are seen a single time; 9% to 12% belongs to the top ten. This rearrangement joins TRBV20-1 to TRBJ2-7; TRBD2 aligns across 9 bases. Material: whole blood. The origin of this receptor is an adult who was a healthcare worker with PCR-confirmed SARS-CoV-2 infection or an uninfected control (not recorded which). The CDR3 DNA is TGCAGTGCTAGAGGCAAGATGGAGACTAGCGGCTACGAGCAGTACTTC. Protein product: CSARGKMETSGYEQYF.